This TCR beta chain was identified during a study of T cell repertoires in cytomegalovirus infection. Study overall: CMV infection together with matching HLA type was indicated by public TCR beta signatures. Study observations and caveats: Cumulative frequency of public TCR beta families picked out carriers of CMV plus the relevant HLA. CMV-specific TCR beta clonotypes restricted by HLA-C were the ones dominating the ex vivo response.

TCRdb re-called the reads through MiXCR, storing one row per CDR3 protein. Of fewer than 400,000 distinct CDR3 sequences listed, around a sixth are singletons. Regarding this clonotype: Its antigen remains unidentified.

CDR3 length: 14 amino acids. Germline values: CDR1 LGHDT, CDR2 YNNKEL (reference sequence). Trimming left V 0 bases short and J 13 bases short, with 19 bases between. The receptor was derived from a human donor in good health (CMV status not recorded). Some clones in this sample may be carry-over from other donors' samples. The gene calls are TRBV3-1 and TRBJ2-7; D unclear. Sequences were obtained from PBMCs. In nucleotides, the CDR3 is TGTGCCAGCAGCCAAGATCTTCAGACTCCGAAGAAATACTTC. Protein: CASSQDLQTPKKYF.